The T cell receptor beta chain under discussion was sequenced for a study of CD8 T cells in Susac syndrome. RNA was extracted with the RNeasy kit, and a quantity of about 0.45 to 1 ug was reverse transcribed using random hexamers. Amplification of TCR beta CDR3 was carried out by immunoSEQ multiplex PCR, which covered 54 Vbeta and 13 Jbeta segments. TCRdb reprocessed the immunoSEQ multiplex PCR reads via MiXCR and lists one record per CDR3 protein. The top ten clones hold less than 0.2% of a sample with about 190,000 distinct CDR3 sequences, roughly 94% of them seen once. V shed 9 bases and J shed 2 bases, with 12 bases lying between them. Per germline, CDR1 MNHEY and CDR2 SVGAGI. This CDR3 has 13 amino acids.

This rearrangement joins TRBV6-5 to TRBJ2-3, with unresolved D. Sequencing was carried out using CD8+ T cells from PBMCs. The TCR comes from a human donor with Susac syndrome. The CDR3 coding sequence is TGTGCCAGTGGATCGGTTTACACAGATACGCAGTATTTT. Protein product: CASGSVYTDTQYF.